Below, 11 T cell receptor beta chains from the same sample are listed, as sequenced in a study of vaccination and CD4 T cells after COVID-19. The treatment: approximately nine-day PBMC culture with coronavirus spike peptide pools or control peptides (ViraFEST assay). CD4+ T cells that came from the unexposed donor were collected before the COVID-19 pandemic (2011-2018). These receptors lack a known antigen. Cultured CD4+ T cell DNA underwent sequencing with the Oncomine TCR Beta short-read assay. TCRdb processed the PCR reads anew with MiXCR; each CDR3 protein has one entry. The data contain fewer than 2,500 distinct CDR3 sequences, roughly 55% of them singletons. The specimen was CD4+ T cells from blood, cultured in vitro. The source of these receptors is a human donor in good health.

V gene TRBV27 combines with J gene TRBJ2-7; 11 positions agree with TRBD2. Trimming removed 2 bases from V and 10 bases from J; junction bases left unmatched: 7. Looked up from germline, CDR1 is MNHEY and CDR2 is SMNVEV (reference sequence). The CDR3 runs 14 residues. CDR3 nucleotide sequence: TGTGCCAGCAGTTTAACTAGCGGGAGACTCGTTCAGTACTTC. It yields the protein CASSLTSGRLVQYF.

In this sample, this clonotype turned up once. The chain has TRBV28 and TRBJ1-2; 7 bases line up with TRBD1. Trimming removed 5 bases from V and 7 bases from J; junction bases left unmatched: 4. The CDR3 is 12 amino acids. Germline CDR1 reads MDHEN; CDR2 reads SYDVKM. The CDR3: CASSKQGLGYTF. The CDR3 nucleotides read TGTGCCAGCAGTAAACAGGGGCTTGGCTACACCTTC.

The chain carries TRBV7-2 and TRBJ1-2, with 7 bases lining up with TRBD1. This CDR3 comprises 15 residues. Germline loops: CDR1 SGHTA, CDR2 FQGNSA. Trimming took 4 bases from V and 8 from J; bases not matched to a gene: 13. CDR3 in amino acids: CASSYATGAGDGYTF. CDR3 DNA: TGTGCCAGCAGCTATGCCACAGGGGCCGGAGACGGCTACACCTTC.

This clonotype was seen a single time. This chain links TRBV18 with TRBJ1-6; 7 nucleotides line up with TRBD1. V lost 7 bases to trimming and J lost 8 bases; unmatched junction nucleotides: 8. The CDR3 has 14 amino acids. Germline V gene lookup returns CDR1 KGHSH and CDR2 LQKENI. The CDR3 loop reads CASWPGGGDSPLHF. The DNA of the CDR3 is TGTGCCAGCTGGCCAGGGGGGGGCGATTCACCCCTCCACTTT.

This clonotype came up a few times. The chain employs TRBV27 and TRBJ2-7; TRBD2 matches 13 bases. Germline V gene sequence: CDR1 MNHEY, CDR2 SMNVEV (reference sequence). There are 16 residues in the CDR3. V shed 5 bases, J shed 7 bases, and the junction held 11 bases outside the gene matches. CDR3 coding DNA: TGTGCCAGCAGTCAACGACTAGCGGGGGGCTCGGGGGAGCAGTACTTC. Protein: CASSQRLAGGSGEQYF.

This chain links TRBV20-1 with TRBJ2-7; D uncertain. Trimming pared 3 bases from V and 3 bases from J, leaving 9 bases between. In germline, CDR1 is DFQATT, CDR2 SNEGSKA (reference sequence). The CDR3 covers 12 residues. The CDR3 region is CSASGRIYEQYF. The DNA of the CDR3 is TGCAGTGCTAGTGGACGGATCTACGAGCAGTACTTC.

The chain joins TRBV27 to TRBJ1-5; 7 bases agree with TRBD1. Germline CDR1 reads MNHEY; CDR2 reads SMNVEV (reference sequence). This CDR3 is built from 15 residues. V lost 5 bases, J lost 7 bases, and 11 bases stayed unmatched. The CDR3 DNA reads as TGTGCCAGCAGTCCCCTCGACAGGGCGGTACAGCCCCAGCATTTT. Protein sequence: CASSPLDRAVQPQHF.

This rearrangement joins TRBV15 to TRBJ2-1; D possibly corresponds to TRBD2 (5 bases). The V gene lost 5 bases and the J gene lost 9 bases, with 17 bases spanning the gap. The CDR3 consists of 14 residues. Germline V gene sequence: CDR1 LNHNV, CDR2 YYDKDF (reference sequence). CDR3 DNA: TGTGCCACCAGCTCAATTTCGAGAGGGCTTGAGCAGTTCTTC. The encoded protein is CATSSISRGLEQFF. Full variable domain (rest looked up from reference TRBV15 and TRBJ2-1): DAMVIQNPRYQVTQFGKPVTLSCSQTLNHNVMYWYQQKSSQAPKLLFHYYDKDFNNEADTPDNFQSRRPNTSFCFLDIRSPGLGDTAMYLCATSSISRGLEQFFGPGTRLTVL.

The CDR3 sequence is CASSLTSGRGFYEQYF. CDR3 in DNA: TGTGCCAGCAGTTTGACTAGCGGGAGGGGGTTCTACGAGCAGTACTTC. The chain couples TRBV27 to TRBJ2-7; 14 nucleotides match TRBD2. The CDR3 has 16 amino acids. Trimming took 3 bases from V and 3 from J; bases not matched to a gene: 4. Looked up from germline, CDR1 is MNHEY and CDR2 is SMNVEV (reference sequence).

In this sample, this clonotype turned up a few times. The CDR3 loop is CATSGVQGAQLGGYTF. The CDR3 DNA follows: TGTGCCACCAGCGGGGTCCAGGGGGCGCAGCTTGGTGGCTACACCTTC. The chain employs TRBV15 and TRBJ1-2; TRBD1 agrees at 8 bases. Germline CDR1 LNHNV, CDR2 YYDKDF (reference sequence). The CDR3 has 16 amino acids. V lost 5 bases, J lost 7 bases, and 15 bases stayed unmatched. The full variable domain, with the rest looked up from reference TRBV15 and TRBJ1-2, is DAMVIQNPRYQVTQFGKPVTLSCSQTLNHNVMYWYQQKSSQAPKLLFHYYDKDFNNEADTPDNFQSRRPNTSFCFLDIRSPGLGDTAMYLCATSGVQGAQLGGYTFGSGTRLTVV.

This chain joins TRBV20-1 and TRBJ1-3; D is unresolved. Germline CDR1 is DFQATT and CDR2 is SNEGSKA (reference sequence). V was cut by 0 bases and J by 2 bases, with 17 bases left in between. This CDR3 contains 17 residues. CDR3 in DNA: TGCAGTGCTAGAGACGCCTCTGCTTCGGGTGCTGGAAACACCATATATTTT. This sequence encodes CSARDASASGAGNTIYF.